One sample yielded the 19 T cell receptor beta chains listed below, sequenced in a study of tumor-infiltrating lymphocytes in primary liver carcinoma (dated by TCRdb to 2017 to 2019). The instrument given in TCRdb is Illumina HiSeq 2500. Using a constant-region primer and ProtoScript II reverse transcriptase, TCRbeta-specific cDNA was reverse-transcribed from 400 to 550 ng total RNA. TCRbeta libraries were built with three nested multiplex PCR rounds, a slightly modified ARM-PCR procedure. Each of the first two PCR rounds ran for around 11 cycles using multiplex TRBV1-TRBV30 forward primers together with a Cbeta reverse primer. TCRdb's own reprocessing of the public reads used fastp at Q25 and MiXCR and kept productive beta chains. CDR3 protein duplicates are merged, each entry listing the most common genes and DNA. Within this sample are fewer than 200,000 distinct CDR3 sequences, with 70% to 90% of them counted one time only. The ten largest clonotypes hold around 18% of the sample.

Total RNA and DNA were co-extracted without cell sorting from around 20-30 mg of bulk tissue using the AllPrep DNA/RNA mini kit. Sequences were obtained from tumor tissue from primary liver carcinoma. These receptors all stem from a man aged 35-49 years with primary liver carcinoma and hepatitis B virus infection.

Many counts were recorded for this clonotype. This chain links TRBV19 with TRBJ2-3; TRBD2 aligns across 10 bases. V gave up 2 bases and J gave up 5 bases; unmatched junction bases: 7. The germline CDR1 and CDR2 sequences are LNHDA and SQIVND (reference sequence). This CDR3 is built from 16 residues. The DNA for the CDR3 is TGTGCCAGTAGTATAATAGCGGGAGGCGCACAAGATACGCAGTATTTT. Translation gives CASSIIAGGAQDTQYF.

In the case of this clonotype: Mismatch with germline at one junction end may stem from a read error. This chain joins TRBV20-1 and TRBJ2-5; D is perhaps TRBD2 (6 bases). This CDR3 is built from 12 residues. Germline V gives CDR1 DFQATT, CDR2 SNEGSKA (reference sequence). CDR3 DNA sequence: TGCAGTACCCACGGGTCACGGGAGACCCAGAACTTC. It codes for CSTHGSRETQNF.

The chain recombines TRBV6-5 with TRBJ2-7; TRBD2 matches at 7 bases. The germline gives CDR1 MNHEY, CDR2 SVGAGI. The CDR3 totals 17 residues. Trimming at V came to 1 base and at J to 2 bases, leaving 11 bases not matched to a gene. The CDR3 nucleotides read TGTGCCAGCAGTTACTTCGTTAGGGAGGGTAACACCTACGAGCAGTACTTC. Translating gives CASSYFVREGNTYEQYF.

V usage is TRBV30 and J usage is TRBJ2-2; 11 nucleotides line up with TRBD1. J was trimmed by 7 bases and V by 4 bases; bases with no gene match: 11. Germline-derived CDR1 and CDR2 are GTSNPN and SVGIG (reference sequence). The CDR3 sequence is 16 residues long. In nucleotides, the CDR3 is TGTGCCTGGAATCCCGGACAGGGGGCTGACAACGGGGAGCTGTTTTTT. This gives the protein CAWNPGQGADNGELFF. The full variable domain, its missing parts supplied by reference TRBV30 and TRBJ2-2, is SQTIHQWPATLVQPVGSPLSLECTVEGTSNPNLYWYRQAAGRGLQLLFYSVGIGQISSEVPQNLSASRPQDRQFILSSKKLLLSDSGFYLCAWNPGQGADNGELFFGEGSRLTVL.

On this clonotype itself: The CDR3 carries no conserved terminal phenylalanine or tryptophan, so it likely arises from a read error. The J gene is TRBJ2-7, the V gene TRBV29-1; the D is unclear. This CDR3 spans 14 amino acids. From germline, CDR1 is SQVTM and CDR2 ANQGSEA. CDR3 in amino acids: CIVTPTLSGYEQYL. The DNA of the CDR3 is TGCATCGTCACCCCGACACTCTCAGGCTACGAGCAGTACTTA.

Concerning this clonotype itself: A much larger clone differs by one base, so this may be a read error. The V and J genes are TRBV7-9 and TRBJ2-1; tentative D call: TRBD2 (6 bases). This CDR3 spans 14 amino acids. V shed 10 bases and J shed 4 bases, with 17 bases lying between them. CDR1 and CDR2 (germline): SEHNR, FQNEAQ (reference sequence). The CDR3 nucleotides read TGTGCCACCCCTCTGACGGGAGAGTACAATGAGCAGTTCTTC. Residues: CATPLTGEYNEQFF.

This clonotype was counted at least ten times. The J gene is TRBJ2-2, the V gene TRBV6-2 or TRBV6-3; the D is unclear. The CDR3 covers 14 residues. Germline V CDR1 and CDR2: MNHEY, SVGEGT. The V gene lost 9 bases and the J gene lost 2 bases, with 13 bases spanning the gap. CDR3 sequence: CASRTEPNTGELFF. The CDR3 DNA reads as TGTGCCAGTCGGACGGAACCAAACACCGGGGAGCTGTTTTTT.

With respect to this clonotype: At one boundary the junction diverges from the germline segment, which might be a read error. The chain links TRBV12-3 or TRBV12-4 to TRBJ2-7; no clear D. The CDR3 loop spans 13 amino acids. CDR3 in amino acids: CVSTLTSSYEQYF. CDR3 in DNA: TGTGTCAGCACCCTGACGTCCTCCTACGAGCAGTACTTC.

Points on this clonotype: Its ends do not fully match the called genes, so a read error is possible. The chain joins TRBV5-1 to TRBJ2-3; 10 nucleotides line up with TRBD2. This CDR3 contains 16 residues. The germline CDR1 and CDR2 sequences are SGHRS and YFSETQ. Here the CDR3 reads CANSPGLAALADTQYF. The CDR3 bases are TGCGCCAACAGCCCAGGACTAGCGGCCCTCGCGGATACGCAGTATTTT.

J is TRBJ2-7 and V is TRBV11-2; 9 nucleotides line up with TRBD1. The CDR3 has 15 residues. V was pared by 7 bases and J by 5 bases, with 12 bases of the junction left unmatched. The germline gives CDR1 SGHAT, CDR2 FQNNGV. The chain's CDR3 is CASTLQWTGENEQYF. The CDR3 bases are TGTGCCAGCACTTTACAATGGACAGGGGAGAACGAGCAGTACTTC. The variable domain in full, completed from reference TRBV11-2 and TRBJ2-7, reads EAGVAQSPRYKIIEKRQSVAFWCNPISGHATLYWYQQILGQGPKLLIQFQNNGVVDDSQLPKDRFSAERLKGVDSTLKIQPAKLEDSAVYLCASTLQWTGENEQYFGPGTRLTVT.

This chain joins TRBV29-1 and TRBJ2-1; D is unresolved. Trimming left V 6 bases short and J 5 bases short, with 11 bases between. This CDR3 has 12 amino acids. Germline V gene data show CDR1 as SQVTM and CDR2 as ANQGSEA. The CDR3: CSVTVTNNEQFF. CDR3 nucleotides: TGCAGCGTCACCGTTACCAACAATGAGCAGTTCTTC.

A word on this clonotype: The germline gene is not matched at one end of the junction; a read error may be the cause. The chain joins TRBV11-1 to TRBJ2-3, with a tentative D call TRBD2 (5 bases). Germline assignment: CDR1 SGHAT and CDR2 FQDESV (reference sequence). CDR3 length equals 15 residues. CDR3 loop: CARSLPRVSTDTKYF. The CDR3 nucleotides are TGTGCCAGAAGTTTGCCGAGGGTGAGCACAGATACGAAGTATTTT. Complete variable domain (other parts from reference TRBV11-1 and TRBJ2-3): EAEVAQSPRYKITEKSQAVAFWCDPISGHATLYWYRQILGQGPELLVQFQDESVVDDSQLPKDRFSAERLKGVDSTLKIQPAELGDSAMYLCARSLPRVSTDTKYFGPGTRLTVL.

Worth noting for this clonotype: Mismatch with germline at one junction end may stem from a read error. The rearrangement joins TRBV11-1 to TRBJ2-1; 8 nucleotides match TRBD2. The CDR3 runs 13 residues. CDR1 and CDR2 from the germline V gene are SGHAT and FQDESV (reference sequence). In DNA, the CDR3 is TGTGTCAGCGGCACGGGAGGGCCGAATGAGCAGTTTTTC. This encodes CVSGTGGPNEQFF. The full variable domain, completed using reference TRBV11-1 and TRBJ2-1, is EAEVAQSPRYKITEKSQAVAFWCDPISGHATLYWYRQILGQGPELLVQFQDESVVDDSQLPKDRFSAERLKGVDSTLKIQPAELGDSAMYLCVSGTGGPNEQFFGPGTRLTVL.

Concerning this clonotype: Given a much more abundant clone one base away, this may be a read error. J is TRBJ2-2 and V is TRBV6-4; D possibly corresponds to TRBD2 (5 bases). V was clipped by 3 bases and J by 6 bases, with 11 bases between them. Germline lookup yields CDR1 MRHNA and CDR2 SNTAGT. This CDR3 is built from 14 residues. The CDR3 DNA sequence: TGTGCCAGCAGTGAGACTAATTTCGCCGGGGAGCTGTTTTTT. It is translated as CASSETNFAGELFF.

A note on this clonotype: As the CDR3 is not closed by the conserved phenylalanine or tryptophan, this likely results from a read error. This chain joins TRBV30 and TRBJ2-3, with TRBD2 matching over 7 bases. The CDR3 covers 14 residues. Looked up from germline, CDR1 is GTSNPN and CDR2 is SVGIG (reference sequence). The CDR3 reads CAWSQLALTNTQYY. CDR3 nucleotide sequence: TGTGCCTGGAGCCAACTAGCGCTCACAAATACGCAGTATTAT.

Note on this clonotype: The junction shows a germline mismatch at one end, possibly a read error. The chain has TRBV6-1 and TRBJ2-5; TRBD2 matches at 7 bases. The CDR3 contains 14 residues. CDR1 MNHNS and CDR2 SASEGT come from the germline V gene. The CDR3 coding sequence is TGTGCCAGCAGTATAGGACTAGTTCAAGAGAGCCAGAACTTC. It encodes CASSIGLVQESQNF.

Here the CDR3 reads CASSQGGAVNYGYTF. The CDR3 region has the DNA TGTGCCAGCAGCCAGGGGGGGGCAGTGAACTATGGCTACACCTTC. This rearrangement joins TRBV5-4 to TRBJ1-2; 7 bases are shared with TRBD1. Germline CDR1 SGHNT, CDR2 YYREEE (reference sequence). J lost 2 bases, V lost 4 bases, and 8 bases had no gene match. This CDR3 has 15 residues.

In regard to this clonotype: This is likely a read error, given that the CDR3 carries no conserved phenylalanine or tryptophan at its end. The chain couples TRBV11-3 to TRBJ2-1; D gene uncertain. Germline V CDR1 and CDR2: SGHNT, YENEEA. This CDR3 has 14 amino acids. The CDR3 reads CASSLGVSYNGQFL. Written as DNA, the CDR3 is TGTGCCAGCAGCTTAGGCGTCTCGTACAATGGGCAGTTCTTA.

Regarding this clonotype: One end of the junction fails to match germline, which may point to a read error. The chain joins TRBV12-3 or TRBV12-4 to TRBJ2-5; the D is unclear. The CDR3 is 14 amino acids. The CDR3 DNA reads as TGCGCCAGCATCCTCCGGAAGGATCTGTTGACCCAGTACTTC. The encoded protein is CASILRKDLLTQYF.